Below, 23 T cell receptor beta chains from the same sample are listed, as sequenced in a study of cytomegalovirus exposure and HLA in healthy donors. Primers included in the PCR were 60 Vbeta and 13 Jbeta primers. The assay was immunoSEQ multiplex PCR, and TCRdb's table has in-frame clones only and misses some. The sample includes around 76,000 clones. The sequencing input was PBMCs. Receptors were obtained from a boy aged 5-17 years in good health and CMV-seronegative.

The chain has TRBV29-1 and TRBJ1-2; D not resolved. In germline, CDR1 is SQVTM, CDR2 ANQGSEA. V gave up 2 bases and J gave up 2 bases, with 3 bases separating them. This CDR3 spans 11 amino acids. As DNA, the CDR3 is TGCAGCGTTGAACTCAACTATGGCTACACCTTC. As protein: CSVELNYGYTF.

The chain couples TRBV6-5 to TRBJ1-1; the match to TRBD1 covers 7 bases. CDR1 is MNHEY and CDR2 is SVGAGI in the germline V gene. The CDR3 length is 14 residues. The ends lost 6 bases at V and 0 bases at J; junction bases unmatched: 4. The CDR3, as DNA: TGTGCCAGCAGACCGGGACAGATGAACACTGAAGCTTTCTTT. This sequence encodes CASRPGQMNTEAFF.

The CDR3 DNA is TGTGCCAGTAGTATCCCCGACAGGATTGAAGTATTCACCGGGGAGCTGTTTTTT. Its protein is CASSIPDRIEVFTGELFF. The V call is TRBV19, the J call TRBJ2-2, with D perhaps TRBD1 (6 bases). Germline assignment: CDR1 LNHDA and CDR2 SQIVND (reference sequence). Trimming pared 3 bases from V and 4 bases from J, leaving 21 bases between. The CDR3 has 18 amino acids.

The V and J genes are TRBV9 and TRBJ2-7; D not resolved. The CDR3 spans 14 residues. V lost 3 bases and J lost 1, with 11 bases in between. The germline V gene encodes CDR1 SGDLS and CDR2 YYNGEE. The CDR3 DNA follows: TGTGCCAGCAGCGACAGCCCAGGTTCCTACGAGCAGTACTTC. Translating it yields CASSDSPGSYEQYF.

DNA of the CDR3: TGTGCCAGCTCACGAAAAGTGACAGGGGAAGGTCCTTCAAAGACCCAGTACTTC. Amino acids: CASSRKVTGEGPSKTQYF. V is TRBV18 and J is TRBJ2-5; 8 nucleotides align to TRBD1. The V gene's germline CDR1 is KGHSH and CDR2 LQKENI. The CDR3 is made up of 18 amino acids. Trimming at V came to 4 bases and at J to 6 bases, leaving 19 bases not matched to a gene.

The V and J genes are TRBV6-1 and TRBJ1-5; D unresolved. This CDR3 comprises 14 residues. Germline CDR1 reads MNHNS; CDR2 reads SASEGT. V was cut by 3 bases and J by 2 bases, with 8 bases left in between. CDR3 nucleotides: TGTGCCAGCAGTGATTATTCGGGCAATCAGCCCCAGCATTTT. Translation: CASSDYSGNQPQHF.

V is TRBV5-1 and J is TRBJ2-7, with 8 bases matching TRBD1. The junction had 6 bases not matched to a gene; V was cut back by 7 bases and J by 0 bases. Germline V CDR1 and CDR2: SGHRS, YFSETQ. CDR3 length: 14 residues. CDR3 residues: CASGRTGSSYEQYF. CDR3 nucleotide sequence: TGCGCCAGCGGACGGACAGGGTCCTCCTACGAGCAGTACTTC.

V usage is TRBV18 and J usage is TRBJ1-1, with D tentatively TRBD1 (6 bases). The V gene lost 2 bases and the J gene lost 3 bases, with 10 bases spanning the gap. Germline V gene data show CDR1 as KGHSH and CDR2 as LQKENI. CDR3 length: 14 amino acids. The CDR3 coding sequence is TGTGCCAGCTCACCATCGCAGGGGCACACTGAAGCTTTCTTT. Amino acid sequence: CASSPSQGHTEAFF.

The chain uses TRBV6-5 and TRBJ2-1, with 9 positions matching TRBD2. Trimming took 4 bases from V and 7 from J; bases not matched to a gene: 8. The V gene's germline CDR1 is MNHEY and CDR2 SVGAGI. This CDR3 has 15 amino acids. CDR3 region: CASSFAGGKYNEQFF. The CDR3 bases are TGTGCCAGCAGTTTCGCGGGAGGGAAATATAATGAGCAGTTCTTC.

This sequence joins TRBV1 and TRBJ2-1; the table's D call, TRBD2, has no DNA check behind it. TRBV1 is termed a pseudogene. The CDR3 has 17 amino acids. The CDR3 reads CTSSQGNSGTSDNEQFF. In DNA form, the CDR3 reads TGCACCAGCAGCCAAGGTAATAGCGGAACTTCCGACAATGAGCAGTTCTTC.

This sequence joins TRBV6-5 and TRBJ1-2, with TRBD1 matching 7 bases. The CDR3 runs 14 residues. Trimming removed 5 bases from V and 3 bases from J; junction bases left unmatched: 6. Germline CDR1 and CDR2: MNHEY and SVGAGI. CDR3 amino acids: CASSRQGWDYGYTF. CDR3 DNA sequence: TGTGCCAGCAGTAGACAGGGATGGGACTATGGCTACACCTTC.

The chain employs TRBV6-5 and TRBJ2-1, with 8 positions matching TRBD1. V dropped 7 bases and J dropped 6; count of bases not matched to a gene: 5. CDR1 and CDR2 (germline): MNHEY, SVGAGI. The CDR3 covers 13 residues. The CDR3 spells CASTGQGSNEQFF. CDR3 nucleotide sequence: TGTGCCAGCACCGGACAGGGTAGCAATGAGCAGTTCTTC.

The chain has TRBV5-6 and TRBJ2-5, with D possibly being TRBD1 (6 bases). CDR3 length equals 14 residues. Germline lookup yields CDR1 SGHDT and CDR2 YYEEEE. Trimming removed 1 base at V and 4 bases at J, with 11 bases between. In DNA form, the CDR3 reads TGTGCCAGCAGCTTGCCAGGGGCTGCAGAGACCCAGTACTTC. Protein product: CASSLPGAAETQYF.

As DNA, the CDR3 is TGTGCCAGCAGCCCGGACATAGGGCGATATGGCTACACCTTC. Protein product: CASSPDIGRYGYTF. This chain links TRBV7-2 with TRBJ1-2; perhaps TRBD1 as D (5 bases). The CDR3 is 14 amino acids. CDR1 and CDR2 from the germline V gene are SGHTA and FQGNSA. V lost 5 bases and J lost 5, with 15 bases in between.

V is TRBV6-6 and J is TRBJ2-5; 9 positions match TRBD2. The J call is uncertain, as TRBJ2-7 better fits the DNA end. The CDR3 loop spans 15 amino acids. Per germline, CDR1 MNHNY and CDR2 SVGAGI (reference sequence). The CDR3 DNA sequence: TGTGCCAGCAGTTACGACCCGGGACTAGCCCACGAGCAGTACTTC. This sequence encodes CASSYDPGLAHEQYF.

The CDR3 DNA reads as TGTGCCAGCAGTATAAGGACACTCGGGAATCAGCCCCAGCATTTT. This codes for CASSIRTLGNQPQHF. V and J are TRBV27 and TRBJ1-5, with TRBD1 as a possible D gene (5 bases). V shed 5 bases and J shed 4 bases, with 15 bases lying between them. CDR1 MNHEY and CDR2 SMNVEV come from the germline V gene (reference sequence). The CDR3 runs to 15 residues.

The V call is TRBV4-2, the J call TRBJ2-7, with 9 positions matching TRBD2. The CDR3 extends over 15 amino acids. Germline lookup yields CDR1 LGHNA and CDR2 YNFKEQ. The ends lost 5 bases at V and 1 base at J; junction bases unmatched: 6. The CDR3 bases are TGTGCCAGCAGCGCCCGGACTAGCGTTTCCTACGAGCAGTACTTC. This encodes CASSARTSVSYEQYF.

CDR3 residues: CASSSSGTLDQPQHF. The CDR3 DNA reads as TGTGCCAGTAGTAGTTCCGGGACACTAGATCAGCCCCAGCATTTT. The chain carries TRBV19 and TRBJ1-5; maybe TRBD1 (6 bases). CDR3 length: 15 amino acids. V gave up 4 bases and J gave up 5 bases, with 15 bases separating them. Germline V gene sequence: CDR1 LNHDA, CDR2 SQIVND (reference sequence).

The V call is TRBV4-1, the J call TRBJ2-7; TRBD1 matches at 7 bases. The V gene end was trimmed by 0 bases and the J gene end by 5 bases; junction bases not matched to a gene: 7. The CDR3 is 15 amino acids. Per the germline V gene, CDR1 is MGHRA and CDR2 is YSYEKL. CDR3 nucleotide sequence: TGCGCCAGCAGCCAAGACCCGACAGGGATGAACGAGCAGTACTTC. Encoded protein: CASSQDPTGMNEQYF.

V and J are TRBV18 and TRBJ2-7; 9 positions match TRBD1. The V gene end was trimmed by 3 bases and the J gene end by 2 bases; junction bases not matched to a gene: 2. The germline V gene has CDR1 KGHSH and CDR2 LQKENI. This CDR3 comprises 14 residues. Here the CDR3 DNA reads TGTGCCAGCTCACCGGGACAGGGAGCCTACGAGCAGTACTTC. Translated, it gives CASSPGQGAYEQYF.

The genes are TRBV4-2 and TRBJ2-1, with 9 bases matching TRBD2. CDR3 size: 16 residues. The germline V gene has CDR1 LGHNA and CDR2 YNFKEQ. After removal of 2 bases from V and 5 bases from J, the junction contained 7 bases not matched to a gene. In DNA form, the CDR3 reads TGTGCCAGCAGCCAATCACACGGACTAGCGCACAATGAGCAGTTCTTC. Translating it yields CASSQSHGLAHNEQFF.

For this clone: An end of the junction does not agree with germline; a read error may underlie this. CDR3 sequence: CASRYSTDSPLHF. The CDR3 region has the DNA TGTGCCAGCAGATACTCGACAGATTCACCCCTCCACTTT. The chain recombines TRBV6-6 with TRBJ1-6; tentative D call: TRBD1 (5 bases). Looked up from germline, CDR1 is MNHNY and CDR2 is SVGAGI (reference sequence). The CDR3 runs 13 residues.

The chain joins TRBV9 to TRBJ1-1, with D perhaps matching TRBD1 (5 bases). The CDR3 loop spans 12 amino acids. Germline values: CDR1 SGDLS, CDR2 YYNGEE. V was trimmed by 2 bases and J by 6 bases, leaving 8 bases between them. The CDR3 protein is CASSVEGSEAFF. The CDR3 DNA sequence: TGTGCCAGCAGCGTGGAGGGGTCTGAAGCTTTCTTT.